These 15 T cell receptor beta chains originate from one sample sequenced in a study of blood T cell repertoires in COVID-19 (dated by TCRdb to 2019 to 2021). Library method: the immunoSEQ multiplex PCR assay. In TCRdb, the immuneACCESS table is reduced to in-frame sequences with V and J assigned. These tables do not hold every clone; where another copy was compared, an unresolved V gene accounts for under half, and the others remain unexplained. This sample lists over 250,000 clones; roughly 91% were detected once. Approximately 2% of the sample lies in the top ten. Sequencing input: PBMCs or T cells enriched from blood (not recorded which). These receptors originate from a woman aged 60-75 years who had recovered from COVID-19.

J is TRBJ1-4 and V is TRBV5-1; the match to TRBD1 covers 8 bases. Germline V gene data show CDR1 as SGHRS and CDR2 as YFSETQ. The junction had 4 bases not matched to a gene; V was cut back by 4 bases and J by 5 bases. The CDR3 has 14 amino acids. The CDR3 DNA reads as TGCGCCAGCAGCCAGACAGGGGAAAATGAAAAACTGTTTTTT. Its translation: CASSQTGENEKLFF.

The CDR3: CASRDGVNTEAFF. CDR3 in DNA: TGCGCCAGCAGAGACGGGGTGAACACTGAAGCTTTCTTT. V gene TRBV10-1 combines with J gene TRBJ1-1; D gene uncertain. The germline V gene has CDR1 WNHNN and CDR2 SYGVQD (reference sequence). This CDR3 is 13 amino acids long. V lost 6 bases and J lost 0, with 8 bases in between.

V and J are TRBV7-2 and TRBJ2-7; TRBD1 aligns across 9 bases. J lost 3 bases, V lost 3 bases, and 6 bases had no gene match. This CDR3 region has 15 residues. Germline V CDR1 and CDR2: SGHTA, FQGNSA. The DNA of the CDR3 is TGTGCCAGCAGCTTCGGGACAGGGTGGGGCTACGAGCAGTACTTC. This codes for CASSFGTGWGYEQYF.

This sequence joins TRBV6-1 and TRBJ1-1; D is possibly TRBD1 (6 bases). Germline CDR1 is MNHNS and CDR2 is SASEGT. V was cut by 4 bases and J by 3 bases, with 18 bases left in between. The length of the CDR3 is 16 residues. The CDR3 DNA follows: TGTGCCAGCAGTGCAACAAGAGGGGGACAAGACACTGAAGCTTTCTTT. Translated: CASSATRGGQDTEAFF.

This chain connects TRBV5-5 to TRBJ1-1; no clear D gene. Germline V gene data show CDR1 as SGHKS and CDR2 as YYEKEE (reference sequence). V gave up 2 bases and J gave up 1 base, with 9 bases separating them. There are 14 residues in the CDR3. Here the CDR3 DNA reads TGTGCCAGCAGCTTCCAGGCGTCGAACACTGAAGCTTTCTTT. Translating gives CASSFQASNTEAFF.

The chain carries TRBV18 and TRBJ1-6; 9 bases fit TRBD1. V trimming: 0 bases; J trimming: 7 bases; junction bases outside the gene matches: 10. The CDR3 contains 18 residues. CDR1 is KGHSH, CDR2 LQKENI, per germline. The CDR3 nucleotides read TGTGCCAGCTCACCACCGTTGGGACAGGGAAGGGGCAATTCACCCCTCCACTTT. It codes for CASSPPLGQGRGNSPLHF.

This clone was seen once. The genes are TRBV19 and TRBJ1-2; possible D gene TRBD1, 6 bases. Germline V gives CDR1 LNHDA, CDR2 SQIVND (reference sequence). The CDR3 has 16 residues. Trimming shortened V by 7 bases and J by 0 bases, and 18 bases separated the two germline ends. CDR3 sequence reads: CASTEEWDISNYGYTF. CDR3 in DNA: TGTGCCAGTACCGAGGAGTGGGACATATCTAACTATGGCTACACCTTC.

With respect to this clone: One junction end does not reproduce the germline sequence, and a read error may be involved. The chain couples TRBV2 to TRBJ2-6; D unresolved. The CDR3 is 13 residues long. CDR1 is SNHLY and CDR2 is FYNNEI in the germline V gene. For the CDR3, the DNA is TGTGCCAGCACTGAACAGGGGGCCAACGTCCTGACTTTC. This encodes CASTEQGANVLTF. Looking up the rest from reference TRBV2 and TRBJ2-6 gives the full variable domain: EPEVTQTPSHQVTQMGQEVILRCVPISNHLYFYWYRQILGQKVEFLVSFYNNEISEKSEIFDDQFSVERPDGSNFTLKIRSTKLEDSAMYFCASTEQGANVLTFGAGSRLTVL.

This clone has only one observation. This chain's CDR3 is CASSSGSVPAFF. The DNA of the CDR3 is TGTGCCAGCAGTTCAGGATCGGTGCCCGCTTTCTTT. The chain has TRBV7-3 and TRBJ1-1; D call uncertain. In germline, CDR1 is SGHTA, CDR2 FQGTGA. Between the trimmed V and J ends, which lost 6 bases and 11 bases, there was a span of 16 bases. The CDR3 is made up of 12 amino acids. Full variable domain (missing parts from reference TRBV7-3 and TRBJ1-1): GAGVSQTPSNKVTEKGKYVELRCDPISGHTALYWYRQSLGQGPEFLIYFQGTGAADDSGLPNDRFFAVRPEGSVSTLKIQRTERGDSAVYLCASSSGSVPAFFGQGTRLTVV.

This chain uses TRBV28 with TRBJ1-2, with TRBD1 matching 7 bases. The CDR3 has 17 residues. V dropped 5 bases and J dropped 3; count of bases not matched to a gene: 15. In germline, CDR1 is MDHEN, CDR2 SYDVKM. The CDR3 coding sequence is TGTGCCAGCAGTGTAGCAGGGGCCCAGGGGGAGGACTATGGCTACACCTTC. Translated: CASSVAGAQGEDYGYTF.

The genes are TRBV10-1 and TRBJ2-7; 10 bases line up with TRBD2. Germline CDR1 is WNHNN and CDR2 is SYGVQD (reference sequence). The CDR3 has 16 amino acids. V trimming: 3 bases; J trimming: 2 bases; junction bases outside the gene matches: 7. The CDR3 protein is CASSDHGLAATYEQYF. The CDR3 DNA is TGCGCCAGCAGTGACCACGGACTAGCGGCTACCTACGAGCAGTACTTC.

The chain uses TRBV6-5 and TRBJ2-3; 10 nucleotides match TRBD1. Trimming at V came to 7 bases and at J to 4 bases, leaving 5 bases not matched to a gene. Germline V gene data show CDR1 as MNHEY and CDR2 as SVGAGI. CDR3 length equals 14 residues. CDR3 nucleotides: TGTGCCAGCACCCAGGACAGGGGGTCAGATACGCAGTATTTT. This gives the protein CASTQDRGSDTQYF.

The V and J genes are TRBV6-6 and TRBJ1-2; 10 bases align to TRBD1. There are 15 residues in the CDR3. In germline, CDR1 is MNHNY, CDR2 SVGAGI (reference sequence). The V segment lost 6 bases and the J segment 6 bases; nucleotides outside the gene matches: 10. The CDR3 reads CASSSRQGASDGYTF. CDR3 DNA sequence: TGTGCCAGCAGCAGCCGACAGGGGGCGTCTGATGGCTACACCTTC.

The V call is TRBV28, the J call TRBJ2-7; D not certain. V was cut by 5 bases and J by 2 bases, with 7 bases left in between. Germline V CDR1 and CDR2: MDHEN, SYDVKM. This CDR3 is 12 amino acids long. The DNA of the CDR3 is TGTGCCAGCAGTCCTGGCCCCTACGAGCAGTACTTC. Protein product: CASSPGPYEQYF.

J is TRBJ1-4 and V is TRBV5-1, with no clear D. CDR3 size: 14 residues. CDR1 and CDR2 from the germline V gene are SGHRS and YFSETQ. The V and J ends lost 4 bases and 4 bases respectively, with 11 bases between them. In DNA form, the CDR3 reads TGCGCCAGCAGCCTAGGTAGTAGTAATGAAAAACTGTTTTTT. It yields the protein CASSLGSSNEKLFF.